Below are 8 T cell receptor beta chains sequenced from a single sample in a study of PD-1 blockade in classical Hodgkin lymphoma. Specified time point: cycle 4 day 1 (C4D1), after about 6 weeks of nivolumab. Relapse was seen in all patients after autologous stem cell transplantation, and brentuximab vedotin exposure was variable. Magnetic negative selection was used to purify CD4+ T cells from thawed PBMCs. TCRdb keeps only in-frame clones here, not all; method: immunoSEQ multiplex PCR. The table has fewer than 20,000 clones, over 70% seen once. The sample here was CD4+ T cells from blood, taken before the fourth cycle of nivolumab. The source of these receptors is a human donor with classical Hodgkin lymphoma.

The chain uses TRBV14 and TRBJ2-7, with TRBD2 matching over 8 bases. V was clipped by 1 base and J by 3 bases; unmatched bases: 11. The CDR3 has 17 residues. Germline CDR1 reads SGHDN; CDR2 reads FVKESK. In nucleotides, the CDR3 is TGTGCCAGCAGCCAAGGCCATCCCGGGACTAGGATCTACGAGCAGTACTTC. This translates into CASSQGHPGTRIYEQYF. Full variable domain (rest looked up from reference TRBV14 and TRBJ2-7): EAGVTQFPSHSVIEKGQTVTLRCDPISGHDNLYWYRRVMGKEIKFLLHFVKESKQDESGMPNNRFLAERTGGTYSTLKVQPAELEDSGVYFCASSQGHPGTRIYEQYFGPGTRLTVT.

This clone was counted once. The rearrangement links TRBV10-3 to TRBJ2-7; 7 bases line up with TRBD2. The CDR3 runs to 13 residues. CDR1 is ENHRY, CDR2 SYGVKD, per germline. With V trimmed by 4 bases and J by 6 bases, 6 bases remained unmatched. CDR3 DNA: TGTGCCATCAGTGCACTTGGGGGGGTCGAGCAGTACTTC. Residues: CAISALGGVEQYF.

This rearrangement joins TRBV7-9 to TRBJ2-7; 16 nucleotides match TRBD2. The germline gives CDR1 SEHNR, CDR2 FQNEAQ (reference sequence). The CDR3 has 17 residues. The junction had 8 bases not matched to a gene; V was cut back by 3 bases and J by 6 bases. The CDR3 is CASSFGTSGRATVEQYF. The CDR3 DNA reads as TGTGCCAGCAGCTTCGGGACTAGCGGGAGGGCAACGGTCGAGCAGTACTTC. The complete variable domain, with remaining parts taken from reference TRBV7-9 and TRBJ2-7, reads DTGVSQNPRHKITKRGQNVTFRCDPISEHNRLYWYRQTLGQGPEFLTYFQNEAQLEKSRLLSDRFSAERPKGSFSTLEIQRTEQGDSAMYLCASSFGTSGRATVEQYFGPGTRLTVT.

About this clone itself: The sample carries other DNA sequences with the same CDR3. The chain recombines TRBV18 with TRBJ1-4; perhaps TRBD1 as D (5 bases). V lost 1 base and J 3 bases, leaving 6 bases between the germline ends. The CDR3 is made up of 14 amino acids. From germline, CDR1 is KGHSH and CDR2 LQKENI. CDR3 sequence: CASSPRGSNEKLFF. CDR3 coding DNA: TGTGCCAGCTCACCACGGGGGTCTAATGAAAAACTGTTTTTT.

This chain links TRBV28 with TRBJ2-5; 7 positions agree with TRBD2. The ends lost 3 bases at V and 2 bases at J; junction bases unmatched: 9. The CDR3 spans 16 residues. Looked up from germline, CDR1 is MDHEN and CDR2 is SYDVKM. The DNA of the CDR3 is TGTGCCAGCAGTTTCAGCGGGACCAAGTCTCAAGAGACCCAGTACTTC. This sequence encodes CASSFSGTKSQETQYF. Variable domain in full (rest from reference TRBV28 and TRBJ2-5): DVKVTQSSRYLVKRTGEKVFLECVQDMDHENMFWYRQDPGLGLRLIYFSYDVKMKEKGDIPEGYSVSREKKERFSLILESASTNQTSMYLCASSFSGTKSQETQYFGPGTRLLVL.

This chain joins TRBV5-1 and TRBJ2-3; 7 bases align to TRBD2. Germline loops: CDR1 SGHRS, CDR2 YFSETQ. The CDR3 loop spans 16 amino acids. V was pared by 6 bases and J by 4 bases, with 14 bases of the junction left unmatched. The CDR3 DNA follows: TGCGCCAGCACCATGGGTCTTTGGGGGAGGGCAGATACGCAGTATTTT. This translates into CASTMGLWGRADTQYF.

The rearrangement uses TRBV14 and TRBJ2-1, with a possible D match to TRBD2 (6 bases). The CDR3 sequence is 17 residues long. CDR1 SGHDN and CDR2 FVKESK come from the germline V gene. Trimming took off 4 bases at V and 0 bases at J, with 16 bases between the two ends. CDR3 loop: CASSPSGVYRSYNEQFF. The CDR3 coding sequence is TGTGCCAGCAGCCCCTCGGGGGTTTATCGCTCCTACAATGAGCAGTTCTTC.

This clone was seen just once. V gene TRBV27 combines with J gene TRBJ1-1; D is uncertain. V was clipped by 6 bases and J by 4 bases, with 15 bases between them. The CDR3 consists of 14 residues. CDR1 is MNHEY and CDR2 is SMNVEV in the germline V gene (reference sequence). CDR3 protein: CASSRGGRPTEAFF. Written as DNA, the CDR3 is TGTGCCAGCAGCCGCGGAGGAAGGCCCACTGAAGCTTTCTTT.